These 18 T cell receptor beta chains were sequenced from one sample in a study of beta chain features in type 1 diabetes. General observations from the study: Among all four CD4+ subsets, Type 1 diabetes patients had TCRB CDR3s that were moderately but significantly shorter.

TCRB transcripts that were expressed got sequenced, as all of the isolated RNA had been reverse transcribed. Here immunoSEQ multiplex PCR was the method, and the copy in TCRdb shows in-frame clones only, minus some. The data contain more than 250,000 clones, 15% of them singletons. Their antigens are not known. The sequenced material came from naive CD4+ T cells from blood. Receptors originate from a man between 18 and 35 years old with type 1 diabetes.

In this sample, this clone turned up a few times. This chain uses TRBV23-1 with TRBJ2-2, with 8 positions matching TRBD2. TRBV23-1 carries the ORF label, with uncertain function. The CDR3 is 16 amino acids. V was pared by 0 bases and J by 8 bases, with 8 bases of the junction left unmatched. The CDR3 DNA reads TGCGCCAGCAGTCAATCGATTCGGGAGGGACGAGGGGAGCTGTTTTTT. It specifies CASSQSIREGRGELFF.

The CDR3 is CASSRYNTPSYNEQFF. The CDR3, as DNA: TGCGCCAGCAGCCGATATAACACCCCCTCCTACAATGAGCAGTTCTTC. V usage is TRBV4-1 and J usage is TRBJ2-1; D is unclear. Per the germline V gene, CDR1 is MGHRA and CDR2 is YSYEKL. The CDR3 has 16 residues. Trimming pared 4 bases from V and 0 bases from J, leaving 13 bases between.

The CDR3 reads CASSVEGQVSSYTF. The DNA of the CDR3 is TGTGCCAGCAGCGTAGAGGGACAGGTGTCGAGCTACACCTTC. The rearrangement joins TRBV9 to TRBJ1-2; 8 bases line up with TRBD1. Unmatched junction bases numbered 7, after V lost 0 bases and J lost 9 bases. There are 14 residues in the CDR3. The V gene's germline CDR1 is SGDLS and CDR2 YYNGEE.

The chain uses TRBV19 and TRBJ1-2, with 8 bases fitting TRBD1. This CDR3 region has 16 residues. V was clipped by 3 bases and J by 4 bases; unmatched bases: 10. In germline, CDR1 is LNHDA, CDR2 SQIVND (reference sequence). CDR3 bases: TGTGCCAGTAGTATCTTGAGGGGACAGGCTACCTATGGCTACACCTTC. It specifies CASSILRGQATYGYTF.

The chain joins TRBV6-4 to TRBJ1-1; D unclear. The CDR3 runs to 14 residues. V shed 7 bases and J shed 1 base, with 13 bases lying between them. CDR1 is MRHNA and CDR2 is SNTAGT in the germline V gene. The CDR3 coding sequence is TGTGCCAGCATCCTAAGATCTCGGAACACTGAAGCTTTCTTT. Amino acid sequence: CASILRSRNTEAFF.

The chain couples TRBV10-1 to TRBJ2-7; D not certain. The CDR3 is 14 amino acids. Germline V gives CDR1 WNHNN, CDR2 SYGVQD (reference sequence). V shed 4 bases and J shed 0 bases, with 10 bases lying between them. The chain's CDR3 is CASSGKKSSYEQYF. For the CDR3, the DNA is TGCGCCAGCAGTGGAAAGAAGAGCTCCTACGAGCAGTACTTC.

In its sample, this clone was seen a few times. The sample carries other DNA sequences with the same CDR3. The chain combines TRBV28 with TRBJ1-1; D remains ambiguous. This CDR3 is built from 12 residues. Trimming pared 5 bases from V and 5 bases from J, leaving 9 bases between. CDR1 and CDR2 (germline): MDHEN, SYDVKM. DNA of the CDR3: TGTGCCAGCAGTCTGACGGGAACTGAAGCTTTCTTT. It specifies CASSLTGTEAFF.

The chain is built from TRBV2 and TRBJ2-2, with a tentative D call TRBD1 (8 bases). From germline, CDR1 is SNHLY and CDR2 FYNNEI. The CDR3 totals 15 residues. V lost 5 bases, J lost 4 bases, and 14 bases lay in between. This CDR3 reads CASSTQGGRTGELFF. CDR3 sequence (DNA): TGTGCCAGCAGTACACAGGGGGGGCGCACCGGGGAGCTGTTTTTT.

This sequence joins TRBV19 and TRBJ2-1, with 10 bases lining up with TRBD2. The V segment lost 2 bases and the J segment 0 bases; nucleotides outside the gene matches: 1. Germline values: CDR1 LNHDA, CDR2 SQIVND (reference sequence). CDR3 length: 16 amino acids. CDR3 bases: TGTGCCAGTAGTATATCTAGCGGGAGCTCCTACAATGAGCAGTTCTTC. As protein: CASSISSGSSYNEQFF.

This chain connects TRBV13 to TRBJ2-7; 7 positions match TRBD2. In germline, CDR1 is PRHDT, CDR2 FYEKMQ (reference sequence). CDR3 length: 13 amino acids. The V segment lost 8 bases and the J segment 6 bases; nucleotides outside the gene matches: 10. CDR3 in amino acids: CASARGELGEQYF. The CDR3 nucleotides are TGTGCCAGCGCCCGGGGGGAGCTCGGCGAGCAGTACTTC.

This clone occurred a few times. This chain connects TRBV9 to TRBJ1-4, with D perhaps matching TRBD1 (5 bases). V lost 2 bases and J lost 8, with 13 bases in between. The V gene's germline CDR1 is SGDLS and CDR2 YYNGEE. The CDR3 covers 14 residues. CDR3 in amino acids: CASSVQGFGEKLFF. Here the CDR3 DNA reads TGTGCCAGCAGCGTTCAGGGCTTTGGGGAAAAACTGTTTTTT.

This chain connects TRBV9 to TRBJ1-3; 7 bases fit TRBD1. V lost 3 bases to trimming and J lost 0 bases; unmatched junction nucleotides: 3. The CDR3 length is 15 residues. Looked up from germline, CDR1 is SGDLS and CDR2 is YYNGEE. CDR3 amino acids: CASSGQGISGNTIYF. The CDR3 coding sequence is TGTGCCAGCAGCGGACAGGGCATCTCTGGAAACACCATATATTTT.

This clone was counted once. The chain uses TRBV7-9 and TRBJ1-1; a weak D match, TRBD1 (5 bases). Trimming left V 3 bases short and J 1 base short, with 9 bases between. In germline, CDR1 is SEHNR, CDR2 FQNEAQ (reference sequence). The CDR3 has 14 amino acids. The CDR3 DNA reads TGTGCCAGCAGCTTCCATACAGGGAACACTGAAGCTTTCTTT. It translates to CASSFHTGNTEAFF.

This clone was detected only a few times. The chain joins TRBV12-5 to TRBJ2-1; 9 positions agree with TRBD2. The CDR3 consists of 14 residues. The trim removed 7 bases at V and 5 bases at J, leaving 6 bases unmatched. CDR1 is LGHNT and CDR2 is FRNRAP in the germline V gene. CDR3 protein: CASAPGLADNEQFF. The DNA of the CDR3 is TGTGCTAGTGCCCCGGGACTAGCCGACAATGAGCAGTTCTTC.

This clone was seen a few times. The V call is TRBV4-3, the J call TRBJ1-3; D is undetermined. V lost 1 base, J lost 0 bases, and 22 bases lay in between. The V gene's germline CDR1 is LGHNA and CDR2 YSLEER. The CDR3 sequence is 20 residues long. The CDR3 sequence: CASSQAEGALPPLSGNTIYF. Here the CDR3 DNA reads TGCGCCAGCAGCCAAGCGGAGGGTGCTCTTCCCCCGCTCTCTGGAAACACCATATATTTT.

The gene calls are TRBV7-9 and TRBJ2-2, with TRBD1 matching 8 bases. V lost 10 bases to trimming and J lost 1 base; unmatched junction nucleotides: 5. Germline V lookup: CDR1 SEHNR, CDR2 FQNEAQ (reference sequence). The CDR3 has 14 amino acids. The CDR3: CATLGQGNTGELFF. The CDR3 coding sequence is TGTGCCACCCTTGGACAGGGGAACACCGGGGAGCTGTTTTTT.

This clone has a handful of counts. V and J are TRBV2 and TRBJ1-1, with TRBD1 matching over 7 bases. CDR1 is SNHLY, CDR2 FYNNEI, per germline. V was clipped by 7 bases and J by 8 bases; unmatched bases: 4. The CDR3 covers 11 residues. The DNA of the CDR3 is TGTGCCAGCACTATGGGACAGGAAGCTTTCTTT. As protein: CASTMGQEAFF.

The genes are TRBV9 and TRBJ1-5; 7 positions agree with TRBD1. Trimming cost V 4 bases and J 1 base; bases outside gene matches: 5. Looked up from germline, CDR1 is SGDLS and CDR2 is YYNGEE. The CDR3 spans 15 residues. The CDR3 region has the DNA TGTGCCAGCAGCCCGACGACAGGGAGCAATCAGCCCCAGCATTTT. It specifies CASSPTTGSNQPQHF.